Presented here are 26 T cell receptor beta chains from one specimen sequenced in a study of immune cell composition in non-small cell lung cancer. Some clones are missing from TCRdb's copy, which holds only in-frame ones; the method was immunoSEQ multiplex PCR. This sample has under 2,500 clones, with around 72% found just once. Material: lung tumor tissue. Every receptor here comes from a human donor with non-small cell lung cancer.

The rearrangement uses TRBV6-7 and TRBJ1-3, with unresolved D. TRBV6-7 is known as an ORF, though its function is uncertain. The germline V and J ends were trimmed by 7 bases and 0 bases, with 7 bases remaining between them. This CDR3 comprises 13 residues. The CDR3 bases are TGTGCCAGCACCCGGTTCTCTGGAAACACCATATATTTT. This encodes CASTRFSGNTIYF.

This clone appeared once. The chain joins TRBV2 to TRBJ2-7, with D uncertain. Between the trimmed V and J ends, which lost 5 bases and 0 bases, there was a span of 5 bases. Germline V gene sequence: CDR1 SNHLY, CDR2 FYNNEI. The CDR3 totals 12 residues. CDR3 in amino acids: CASSKLSYEQYF. In nucleotides, the CDR3 is TGTGCCAGCAGTAAGCTCTCCTACGAGCAGTACTTC.

The gene calls are TRBV6-6 and TRBJ2-1; D gene uncertain. V shed 5 bases and J shed 0 bases, with 14 bases lying between them. The V gene's germline CDR1 is MNHNY and CDR2 SVGAGI (reference sequence). The CDR3 length is 16 residues. The CDR3 region is CASSLPSRPSYNEQFF. The CDR3, as DNA: TGTGCCAGCAGTCTTCCTTCGCGTCCCTCCTACAATGAGCAGTTCTTC.

The chain links TRBV10-1 to TRBJ2-1; 13 bases match TRBD2. Trimming removed 4 bases from V and 7 bases from J; junction bases left unmatched: 7. The CDR3 spans 16 residues. The V gene's germline CDR1 is WNHNN and CDR2 SYGVQD (reference sequence). The CDR3 here is CASSAWGTSGKNEQFF. CDR3 DNA sequence: TGCGCCAGCAGTGCGTGGGGGACTAGCGGGAAAAATGAGCAGTTCTTC.

The chain links TRBV30 to TRBJ1-5, with D perhaps matching TRBD1 (5 bases). Germline values: CDR1 GTSNPN, CDR2 SVGIG (reference sequence). With 2 bases removed from V and 4 bases from J, the gap between germline ends came to 9 bases. CDR3 length: 13 amino acids. The CDR3 DNA reads TGTGCCTGGAGTTGGGGGGATAATCAGCCCCAGCATTTT. Its protein product is CAWSWGDNQPQHF.

The chain recombines TRBV11-2 with TRBJ2-1; 10 positions agree with TRBD2. CDR1 is SGHAT and CDR2 is FQNNGV in the germline V gene. CDR3 size: 15 residues. Trimming cost V 1 base and J 9 bases; bases outside gene matches: 6. CDR3 nucleotide sequence: TGTGCCAGCAGCTTAGGAGCGGGAGGGCCTCGTGAGCAGTTCTTC. Translating gives CASSLGAGGPREQFF.

The CDR3 region is CASTPSTGLNTEAFF. The CDR3 DNA follows: TGTGCCAGCACCCCTTCGACAGGGCTTAACACTGAAGCTTTCTTT. V and J are TRBV11-2 and TRBJ1-1; 7 bases line up with TRBD1. Germline CDR1 SGHAT, CDR2 FQNNGV. This CDR3 comprises 15 residues. Germline trimming cut 7 bases from V and 2 bases from J; bases unmatched to any gene: 10.

The chain joins TRBV11-2 to TRBJ2-2, with D tentatively TRBD2 (5 bases). This CDR3 has 12 amino acids. Per the germline V gene, CDR1 is SGHAT and CDR2 is FQNNGV. V dropped 5 bases and J dropped 5 bases, with 6 bases sitting between them. CDR3 protein: CASSGGTGELFF. For the CDR3, the DNA is TGTGCCAGCAGCGGCGGGACCGGGGAGCTGTTTTTT.

The chain employs TRBV30 and TRBJ2-2, with 11 positions matching TRBD1. Germline assignment: CDR1 GTSNPN and CDR2 SVGIG (reference sequence). Trimming removed 2 bases from V and 7 bases from J; junction bases left unmatched: 6. This CDR3 spans 15 amino acids. The CDR3 coding sequence is TGTGCCTGGAGTAGCGGACAGGGGGCCGTCGGGGAGCTGTTTTTT. It specifies CAWSSGQGAVGELFF.

V is TRBV9 and J is TRBJ2-5; weak D call: TRBD1 (5 bases). The CDR3 loop spans 13 amino acids. Germline CDR1 reads SGDLS; CDR2 reads YYNGEE. V lost 7 bases, J lost 3 bases, and 13 bases lay in between. The CDR3 bases are TGTGCCAGCCAGGGCAACTATAAAGAGACCCAGTACTTC. Translated, it gives CASQGNYKETQYF.

The chain employs TRBV5-3 and TRBJ2-7; 7 nucleotides agree with TRBD1. TRBV5-3 falls under the ORF class, with uncertain function. The CDR3 has 14 residues. V lost 8 bases to trimming and J lost 2 bases; unmatched junction nucleotides: 10. The CDR3, as DNA: TGTGCCAGCAGCAAGGGTCAGGGGGCCTACGAGCAGTACTTC. Protein product: CASSKGQGAYEQYF.

The genes are TRBV4-2 and TRBJ1-1; D gene uncertain. The CDR3 sequence is 15 residues long. In germline, CDR1 is LGHNA, CDR2 YNFKEQ. V gave up 1 base and J gave up 5 bases, with 14 bases separating them. The CDR3 coding sequence is TGTGCCAGCAGCCAAGTGGACCGGGATGGAACTGAAGCTTTCTTT. Translating gives CASSQVDRDGTEAFF.

The sample holds a few counts of this clone. The chain uses TRBV30 and TRBJ2-5; 8 bases match TRBD2. The CDR3 is 15 residues long. Germline V gene lookup returns CDR1 GTSNPN and CDR2 SVGIG (reference sequence). Trimming at V came to 2 bases and at J to 2 bases, leaving 7 bases not matched to a gene. CDR3 nucleotide sequence: TGTGCCTGGAGTCTACAGCGGGGGCAACAAGAGACCCAGTACTTC. Translated: CAWSLQRGQQETQYF.

The sample holds a few counts of this clone. V is TRBV30 and J is TRBJ1-5, with D perhaps TRBD1 (6 bases). This CDR3 region has 15 residues. V was shortened by 2 bases and J by 7 bases, with 18 bases between the two germline ends. Germline CDR1 and CDR2: GTSNPN and SVGIG (reference sequence). CDR3 DNA: TGTGCCTGGAGTACAGGGAATCTGGGACCACAGCCCCAGCATTTT. Its translation is CAWSTGNLGPQPQHF. The full variable domain, completed using reference TRBV30 and TRBJ1-5, is SQTIHQWPATLVQPVGSPLSLECTVEGTSNPNLYWYRQAAGRGLQLLFYSVGIGQISSEVPQNLSASRPQDRQFILSSKKLLLSDSGFYLCAWSTGNLGPQPQHFGDGTRLSIL.

The chain recombines TRBV6-5 with TRBJ2-5, with 16 positions matching TRBD2. J gave up 5 bases and V 5 bases, and 2 bases lay outside the gene matches. The CDR3 contains 15 residues. CDR1 is MNHEY and CDR2 is SVGAGI in the germline V gene. CDR3 amino acids: CASSGTSGGAETQYF. DNA of the CDR3: TGTGCCAGCAGTGGGACTAGCGGGGGGGCCGAGACCCAGTACTTC.

The gene calls are TRBV5-4 and TRBJ1-2; D is possibly TRBD1 (5 bases). CDR1 is SGHNT and CDR2 is YYREEE in the germline V gene (reference sequence). Deletions cut 3 bases from V and 7 bases from J, with 13 bases between. The length of the CDR3 is 13 residues. CDR3 DNA: TGTGCCAGCAGCTCGGGGGGGGACGGTGGCTACACCTTC. This encodes CASSSGGDGGYTF. Complete variable domain (other parts from reference TRBV5-4 and TRBJ1-2): ETGVTQSPTHLIKTRGQQVTLRCSSQSGHNTVSWYQQALGQGPQFIFQYYREEENGRGNFPPRFSGLQFPNYSSELNVNALELDDSALYLCASSSGGDGGYTFGSGTRLTVV.

This rearrangement joins TRBV27 to TRBJ1-2, with 8 positions matching TRBD1. The J segment lost 2 bases and the V segment lost 2 bases, leaving 1 base of the junction unmatched. This CDR3 spans 14 amino acids. Germline V lookup: CDR1 MNHEY, CDR2 SMNVEV (reference sequence). The CDR3 DNA follows: TGTGCCAGCAGTTTAGGACAGGGAAACTATGGCTACACCTTC. It translates to CASSLGQGNYGYTF.

J is TRBJ1-2 and V is TRBV4-2, with D possibly being TRBD1 (5 bases). Trimming pared 5 bases from V and 7 bases from J, leaving 14 bases between. The CDR3 totals 13 residues. Germline V gene data show CDR1 as LGHNA and CDR2 as YNFKEQ. The CDR3 DNA is TGTGCCAGCAGCTCGGGGGGGGACGGTGGCTACACCTTC. Its protein product is CASSSGGDGGYTF.

The J gene is TRBJ2-3, the V gene TRBV10-3, with 12 bases identical to TRBD2. The V gene end was trimmed by 0 bases and the J gene end by 3 bases; junction bases not matched to a gene: 4. CDR1 and CDR2 (germline): ENHRY, SYGVKD. CDR3 length equals 17 residues. CDR3 sequence reads: CAISESTSGSLTDTQYF. CDR3 DNA: TGTGCCATCAGTGAGTCGACTAGCGGGAGTTTGACAGATACGCAGTATTTT.

This clone was detected a few times. V is TRBV11-3 and J is TRBJ2-6, with D maybe TRBD2 (6 bases). CDR3 length: 15 residues. Germline V lookup: CDR1 SGHNT, CDR2 YENEEA. The germline V and J ends were trimmed by 3 bases and 0 bases, with 6 bases remaining between them. In DNA, the CDR3 is TGTGCCAGCAGCTTGGGGGGCTCTGGGGCCAACGTCCTGACTTTC. Protein product: CASSLGGSGANVLTF. Filled out from reference TRBV11-3 and TRBJ2-6, the complete variable domain reads EAGVVQSPRYKIIEKKQPVAFWCNPISGHNTLYWYLQNLGQGPELLIRYENEEAVDDSQLPKDRFSAERLKGVDSTLKIQPAELGDSAVYLCASSLGGSGANVLTFGAGSRLTVL.

The genes are TRBV11-2 and TRBJ2-7; 8 bases align to TRBD1. V trimming: 5 bases; J trimming: 5 bases; junction bases outside the gene matches: 11. This CDR3 has 15 amino acids. Germline V gives CDR1 SGHAT, CDR2 FQNNGV. Here the CDR3 reads CASSPRQGPNHEQYF. CDR3 bases: TGTGCCAGCAGCCCCCGACAGGGGCCCAACCACGAGCAGTACTTC.

In DNA form, the CDR3 reads TGTGCCAGCAGCGTAGTAGCCTCCTACAATGAGCAGTTCTTC. This codes for CASSVVASYNEQFF. The chain uses TRBV9 and TRBJ2-1; D not resolved. This CDR3 spans 14 amino acids. The germline gives CDR1 SGDLS, CDR2 YYNGEE. Trimming removed 0 bases at V and 0 bases at J, with 4 bases between.

CDR3 nucleotides: TGTGCCAGGTTCCTAGCGGGGTCCTCCTACGAGCAGTACTTC. This codes for CARFLAGSSYEQYF. V usage is TRBV19 and J usage is TRBJ2-7, with TRBD2 identical over 9 bases. Per the germline V gene, CDR1 is LNHDA and CDR2 is SQIVND (reference sequence). This CDR3 is 14 amino acids long. V trimming: 9 bases; J trimming: 0 bases; junction bases outside the gene matches: 6.

The genes are TRBV5-4 and TRBJ2-1; TRBD2 matches 7 bases. This CDR3 is built from 15 residues. Trimming removed 0 bases from V and 7 bases from J; junction bases left unmatched: 7. The germline CDR1 and CDR2 sequences are SGHNT and YYREEE (reference sequence). CDR3: CASSLGSGTGNEQFF. The CDR3 DNA is TGTGCCAGCAGCTTGGGCAGCGGGACTGGGAATGAGCAGTTCTTC.

This clone was found once. The chain links TRBV18 to TRBJ2-2; TRBD2 might be the D (6 bases). V dropped 4 bases and J dropped 4 bases, with 19 bases sitting between them. The CDR3 sequence is 17 residues long. The germline CDR1 and CDR2 sequences are KGHSH and LQKENI. CDR3 DNA: TGTGCCAGCTCACTCAGCGGCCCGGGAGTAGGCACCGGGGAGCTGTTTTTT. It encodes CASSLSGPGVGTGELFF.

V usage is TRBV19 and J usage is TRBJ1-2; 8 bases are shared with TRBD1. CDR1 and CDR2 from the germline V gene are LNHDA and SQIVND (reference sequence). This CDR3 region has 13 residues. J gave up 8 bases and V 1 base, and 3 bases lay outside the gene matches. The CDR3 DNA follows: TGTGCCAGTAGTATAGGGACAGGGAACGGCTACACCTTC. Residues: CASSIGTGNGYTF.